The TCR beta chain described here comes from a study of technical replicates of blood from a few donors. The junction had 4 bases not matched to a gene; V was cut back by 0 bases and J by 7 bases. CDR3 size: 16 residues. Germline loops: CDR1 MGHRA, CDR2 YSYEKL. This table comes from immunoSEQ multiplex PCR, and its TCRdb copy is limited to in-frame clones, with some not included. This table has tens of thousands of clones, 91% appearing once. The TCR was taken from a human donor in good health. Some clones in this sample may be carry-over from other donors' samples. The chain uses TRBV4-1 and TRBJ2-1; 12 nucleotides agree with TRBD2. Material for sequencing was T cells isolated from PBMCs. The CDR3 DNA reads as TGCGCCAGCAGCCAAGAAGAAGGACTAGCGGGAAATGAGCAGTTCTTC. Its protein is CASSQEEGLAGNEQFF.